This is a list of T cell receptor beta chains from one sample in a study of CD8+ T cells in alopecia areata. Sequenced by immunoSEQ multiplex PCR; TCRdb stores in-frame clones only, minus some. The repertoire holds some 150,000 clones, about 72% seen once, with approximately 10% in the top ten. The sample was CD8+ T cells sorted from blood, taken at week 0. Receptors originate from a human donor with alopecia areata. CDR3s include the opening cysteine and the closing phenylalanine or tryptophan. The D gene is left open where the match is weak. For some rows the clone size is stated as once, few or many, or as a class when expanded; others skip it.

abundance: .
v_gene: TRBV5-1
j_gene: TRBJ2-3
d_gene: .
CDR3nt: TGCGCCAGCAGCGAGGGGGAGGGCGTGACAGATACGCAGTATTTT
CDR3aa: CASSEGEGVTDTQYF

abundance: .
v_gene: TRBV29-1
j_gene: TRBJ2-4
d_gene: .
CDR3nt: TGCAGCGTTGTTTGGGGTATAGCCAAAAACATTCAGTACTTC
CDR3aa: CSVVWGIAKNIQYF

abundance: .
v_gene: TRBV25-1
j_gene: TRBJ2-6
d_gene: .
CDR3nt: TGTGCCAGCAGTGGGCCCCCGAGACAGCTCTCTGGGGCCAACGTCCTGACTTTC
CDR3aa: CASSGPPRQLSGANVLTF

abundance: once
v_gene: TRBV6-5
j_gene: TRBJ2-1
d_gene: .
CDR3nt: TGTGCCAGCAGTTACTCGGTGAGCAACAATGAGCAGTTCTTC
CDR3aa: CASSYSVSNNEQFF

abundance: .
v_gene: TRBV2
j_gene: TRBJ2-1
d_gene: TRBD1
CDR3nt: TGTGCCAGCAATCGACAGGGGGCAGGGGACAATGAGCAGTTCTTC
CDR3aa: CASNRQGAGDNEQFF

abundance: once
v_gene: TRBV9
j_gene: TRBJ2-7
d_gene: TRBD2
CDR3nt: TGTGCCAGCAGCGTAGGTCTAGCGGGGTCCTACGAGCAGTACTTC
CDR3aa: CASSVGLAGSYEQYF

abundance: .
v_gene: TRBV6-4
j_gene: TRBJ2-5
d_gene: .
CDR3nt: TGTGCCAGCAGTGCTAACCCCCAAGAGACCCAGTACTTC
CDR3aa: CASSANPQETQYF

abundance: .
v_gene: TRBV6-5
j_gene: TRBJ2-1
d_gene: .
CDR3nt: TGTGCCAGCAGTTACTCGACCGGACGTGAGCAGTTCTTC
CDR3aa: CASSYSTGREQFF

abundance: .
v_gene: TRBV14
j_gene: TRBJ2-5
d_gene: .
CDR3nt: TGTGCCAGCAGCCAAGGGAGGACACCGTGGGCCCCAGAGACCCAGTACTTC
CDR3aa: CASSQGRTPWAPETQYF

abundance: .
v_gene: TRBV27
j_gene: TRBJ1-1
d_gene: .
CDR3nt: TGTGCCAGCAGTTTAGGGACTGAAGCTTTCTTT
CDR3aa: CASSLGTEAFF

abundance: .
v_gene: TRBV29-1
j_gene: TRBJ2-2
d_gene: .
CDR3nt: TGCAGCGTTGAAGATGGAAGGGGCGAGGGCGGGGAGCTGTTTTTT
CDR3aa: CSVEDGRGEGGELFF

abundance: .
v_gene: TRBV7-9
j_gene: TRBJ2-6
d_gene: .
CDR3nt: TGTGCCAGCAGCTTGCGGACGGCCCCAGGTGGGGCCAACGTCCTGACTTTC
CDR3aa: CASSLRTAPGGANVLTF

abundance: .
v_gene: TRBV27
j_gene: TRBJ2-3
d_gene: TRBD2
CDR3nt: TGTGCCAGCAGTTCCTCGACTAGCGGGGGAGCCAACACAGATACGCAGTATTTT
CDR3aa: CASSSSTSGGANTDTQYF

abundance: .
v_gene: TRBV20-1
j_gene: TRBJ2-3
d_gene: .
CDR3nt: TGCAGTGCTCCCACGGGGGATACGCAGTATTTT
CDR3aa: CSAPTGDTQYF

abundance: few
v_gene: TRBV7-8
j_gene: TRBJ2-2
d_gene: .
CDR3nt: TGTGCCAGCAGCCCCTCGGACTACACCGGGGAGCTGTTTTTT
CDR3aa: CASSPSDYTGELFF

abundance: once
v_gene: TRBV2
j_gene: TRBJ1-1
d_gene: .
CDR3nt: TGTGCCAGCGGGCGTGGGTGGTATGCCGAGCGAGCTTTCTTT
CDR3aa: CASGRGWYAERAFF

abundance: few
v_gene: TRBV27
j_gene: TRBJ1-2
d_gene: .
CDR3nt: TGTGCCAGCAGTAGAGGCGGGATATATGGCTACACCTTC
CDR3aa: CASSRGGIYGYTF

abundance: once
v_gene: TRBV29-1
j_gene: TRBJ2-2
d_gene: .
CDR3nt: TGCAGCGCCCGAACGTGGGAGCAGAACACCGGGGAGCTGTTTTTT
CDR3aa: CSARTWEQNTGELFF

abundance: few
v_gene: TRBV29-1
j_gene: TRBJ2-1
d_gene: TRBD1
CDR3nt: TGCAGCGTCGACCCCCGACAGGGAAGCTCCTACAATGAGCAGTTCTTC
CDR3aa: CSVDPRQGSSYNEQFF

abundance: .
v_gene: TRBV30
j_gene: TRBJ2-3
d_gene: .
CDR3nt: TGTGCCTGGATCCAGAGGGCAGATACGCAGTATTTT
CDR3aa: CAWIQRADTQYF

abundance: few
v_gene: TRBV29-1
j_gene: TRBJ2-2
d_gene: TRBD1
CDR3nt: TGCAGCGTTTCACAGGGGACGAACACCGGGGAGCTGTTTTTT
CDR3aa: CSVSQGTNTGELFF

abundance: .
v_gene: TRBV14
j_gene: TRBJ2-7
d_gene: TRBD2
CDR3nt: TGTGCCAGCAGCCAGAGCGGGGCGTACACCTGGGAGCAGTACTTC
CDR3aa: CASSQSGAYTWEQYF

abundance: .
v_gene: TRBV30
j_gene: TRBJ1-1
d_gene: .
CDR3nt: TGTGCCTGGGACACGAACACTGAAGCTTTCTTT
CDR3aa: CAWDTNTEAFF

abundance: .
v_gene: TRBV7-9
j_gene: TRBJ2-7
d_gene: TRBD1
CDR3nt: TGTGCCTACGTAGGGACAGGGTTGGGGGAGCAGTACTTC
CDR3aa: CAYVGTGLGEQYF

abundance: .
v_gene: TRBV2
j_gene: TRBJ1-1
d_gene: .
CDR3nt: TGTGCCAGCGAAAAATCGGACGGGGGATCTGAAGCTTTCTTT
CDR3aa: CASEKSDGGSEAFF

abundance: .
v_gene: TRBV5-1
j_gene: TRBJ1-2
d_gene: .
CDR3nt: TGCCCCAGCAGCTTCTCGGGAGGGAATGGCTACACCTTC
CDR3aa: CPSSFSGGNGYTF

abundance: .
v_gene: TRBV6-5
j_gene: TRBJ2-7
d_gene: .
CDR3nt: TGTGCCAGCAGTATTGCTAGCGCCTCCTACGAGCAGTACTTC
CDR3aa: CASSIASASYEQYF

abundance: few
v_gene: TRBV4-2
j_gene: TRBJ1-2
d_gene: TRBD1
CDR3nt: TGTGCCAGCAGAACAGGGGGCGATGGCTACACCTTC
CDR3aa: CASRTGGDGYTF

abundance: .
v_gene: TRBV7-6
j_gene: TRBJ2-3
d_gene: TRBD2
CDR3nt: TGTGCCAGCAGGGGTAGCGGGGGGGATACGCAGTATTTT
CDR3aa: CASRGSGGDTQYF

abundance: .
v_gene: TRBV4-1
j_gene: TRBJ2-7
d_gene: .
CDR3nt: TGCGCCAGCAGCCCCTACTCCGGGACACTGAGCTCCTACGAGCAGTACTTC
CDR3aa: CASSPYSGTLSSYEQYF

abundance: .
v_gene: TRBV2
j_gene: TRBJ2-5
d_gene: .
CDR3nt: TGTGCCAGCAGTCGGACAGGAGGGTCTGAGGAGACCCAGTACTTC
CDR3aa: CASSRTGGSEETQYF

abundance: once
v_gene: TRBV7-9
j_gene: TRBJ1-2
d_gene: .
CDR3nt: TGTGCCAGCACCATGGGGGGCTACACCTTC
CDR3aa: CASTMGGYTF

abundance: once
v_gene: TRBV9
j_gene: TRBJ2-2
d_gene: .
CDR3nt: TGTGCCAGCAGCGTCGGGGGAATTGGCACCGGGGAGCTGTTTTTT
CDR3aa: CASSVGGIGTGELFF

abundance: .
v_gene: TRBV2
j_gene: TRBJ1-3
d_gene: .
CDR3nt: TGTGCCAGCATGGGAAACACCATATATTTT
CDR3aa: CASMGNTIYF